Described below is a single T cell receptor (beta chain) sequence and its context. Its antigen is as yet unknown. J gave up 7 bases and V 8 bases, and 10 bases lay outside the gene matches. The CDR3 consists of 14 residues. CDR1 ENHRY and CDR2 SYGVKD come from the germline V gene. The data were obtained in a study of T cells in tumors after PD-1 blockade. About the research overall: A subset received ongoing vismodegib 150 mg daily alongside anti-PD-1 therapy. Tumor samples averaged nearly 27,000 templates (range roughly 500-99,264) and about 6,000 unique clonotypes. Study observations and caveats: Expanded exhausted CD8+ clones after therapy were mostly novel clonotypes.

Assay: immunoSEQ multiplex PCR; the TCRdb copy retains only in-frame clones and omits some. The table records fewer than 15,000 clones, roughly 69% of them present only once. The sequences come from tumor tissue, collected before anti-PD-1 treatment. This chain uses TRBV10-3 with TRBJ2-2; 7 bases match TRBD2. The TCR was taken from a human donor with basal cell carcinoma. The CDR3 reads CAIARTSEYGELFF. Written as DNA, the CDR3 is TGTGCCATCGCCCGGACTAGTGAGTACGGGGAGCTGTTTTTT.